This entry lists 30 T cell receptor beta chains sequenced from one sample in a study of shared clonotypes between healthy human individuals (dated by TCRdb to 2018 to 2021). Receptor libraries were prepared by the immunoSEQ multiplex PCR assay. This immuneACCESS table, as held by TCRdb, lists in-frame sequences with V and J called but not all clones. Of the missing ones, under half trace to an unresolved V gene in checked studies; the others have no known cause. In this sample the table shows 2 million to 2.5 million clones, 85% to 95% of which occur a single time. The biggest ten clones account for more than 0.1% of the sample. The sample taken for sequencing was naive CD4+ T cells sorted from blood. The sample's cell subset or site label, decoded: CD45RA+ positively selected. The receptors were gathered from a man between 18 and 35 years old in good health.

V usage is TRBV9 and J usage is TRBJ2-7; D tentatively fits TRBD1 or TRBD2 (5 bases each). This CDR3 comprises 18 residues. V was shortened by 0 bases and J by 2 bases, with 21 bases between the two germline ends. CDR1 SGDLS and CDR2 YYNGEE come from the germline V gene. Written as DNA, the CDR3 is TGTGCCAGCAGCGTAGGTCAGACGGTCGAGGGGCTCCCCTACGAGCAGTACTTC. This sequence encodes CASSVGQTVEGLPYEQYF.

This clone was seen more than once but under ten times. V and J are TRBV30 and TRBJ2-2; no clear D gene. CDR1 and CDR2 (germline): GTSNPN, SVGIG (reference sequence). The CDR3 runs to 14 residues. V shed 3 bases and J shed 1 base, with 9 bases lying between them. CDR3 in DNA: TGTGCCTGGAGAACGAGAGGGAACACCGGGGAGCTGTTTTTT. As protein: CAWRTRGNTGELFF. The variable domain in full, with the rest retrieved from reference TRBV30 and TRBJ2-2, is SQTIHQWPATLVQPVGSPLSLECTVEGTSNPNLYWYRQAAGRGLQLLFYSVGIGQISSEVPQNLSASRPQDRQFILSSKKLLLSDSGFYLCAWRTRGNTGELFFGEGSRLTVL.

The rearrangement links TRBV5-1 to TRBJ1-4; D gene uncertain. Trimming took off 7 bases at V and 0 bases at J, with 10 bases between the two ends. CDR1 SGHRS and CDR2 YFSETQ come from the germline V gene. The CDR3 contains 14 residues. This CDR3 reads CASRVGATNEKLFF. Here the CDR3 DNA reads TGCGCCAGCCGGGTTGGTGCAACTAATGAAAAACTGTTTTTT.

The J gene is TRBJ2-3, the V gene TRBV30; D is possibly TRBD1 (5 bases). Germline lookup yields CDR1 GTSNPN and CDR2 SVGIG (reference sequence). V dropped 0 bases and J dropped 4 bases, with 8 bases sitting between them. The CDR3 runs to 13 residues. As DNA, the CDR3 is TGTGCCTGGAGTGTACAGGCGTCAGATACGCAGTATTTT. Encoded protein: CAWSVQASDTQYF.

The table lists this clone with a count of one. This rearrangement joins TRBV11-2 to TRBJ1-5; TRBD1 matches at 7 bases. The ends lost 0 bases at V and 1 base at J; junction bases unmatched: 6. This CDR3 region has 17 residues. CDR1 SGHAT and CDR2 FQNNGV come from the germline V gene. CDR3 nucleotides: TGTGCCAGCAGCTTAGATTCAGGGGGTGGAAGCAATCAGCCCCAGCATTTT. This sequence encodes CASSLDSGGGSNQPQHF. Looking up the rest from reference TRBV11-2 and TRBJ1-5 gives the full variable domain: EAGVAQSPRYKIIEKRQSVAFWCNPISGHATLYWYQQILGQGPKLLIQFQNNGVVDDSQLPKDRFSAERLKGVDSTLKIQPAKLEDSAVYLCASSLDSGGGSNQPQHFGDGTRLSIL.

This chain uses TRBV19 with TRBJ1-2, with 8 bases aligning to TRBD1. Germline assignment: CDR1 LNHDA and CDR2 SQIVND (reference sequence). CDR3 length: 16 amino acids. V shed 5 bases, J shed 0 bases, and the junction held 8 bases outside the gene matches. The CDR3 region has the DNA TGTGCCAGTAGTGCCCGGACAGGGTACCCTAACTATGGCTACACCTTC. It translates to CASSARTGYPNYGYTF. The complete variable domain, with remaining parts taken from reference TRBV19 and TRBJ1-2, reads DGGITQSPKYLFRKEGQNVTLSCEQNLNHDAMYWYRQDPGQGLRLIYYSQIVNDFQKGDIAEGYSVSREKKESFPLTVTSAQKNPTAFYLCASSARTGYPNYGYTFGSGTRLTVV.

V gene TRBV11-3 combines with J gene TRBJ2-7; TRBD2 might be the D (6 bases). The CDR3 is made up of 14 amino acids. Germline lookup yields CDR1 SGHNT and CDR2 YENEEA. V was shortened by 4 bases and J by 6 bases, with 16 bases between the two germline ends. The CDR3 region is CASSSRELPGEQYF. Written as DNA, the CDR3 is TGTGCCAGCAGCTCGCGGGAATTACCCGGCGAGCAGTACTTC. Full variable domain (missing parts from reference TRBV11-3 and TRBJ2-7): EAGVVQSPRYKIIEKKQPVAFWCNPISGHNTLYWYLQNLGQGPELLIRYENEEAVDDSQLPKDRFSAERLKGVDSTLKIQPAELGDSAVYLCASSSRELPGEQYFGPGTRLTVT.

The chain has TRBV27 and TRBJ2-1, with TRBD2 matching 11 bases. Germline lookup yields CDR1 MNHEY and CDR2 SMNVEV (reference sequence). The ends lost 8 bases at V and 3 bases at J; junction bases unmatched: 6. The CDR3 runs 15 residues. The CDR3 protein is CASARLAGGYNEQFF. CDR3 nucleotide sequence: TGTGCCAGCGCGAGGCTAGCGGGAGGCTACAATGAGCAGTTCTTC.

The chain joins TRBV9 to TRBJ1-3, with 7 bases that match TRBD1. The CDR3 totals 14 residues. Germline V gene sequence: CDR1 SGDLS, CDR2 YYNGEE. V lost 2 bases to trimming and J lost 7 bases; unmatched junction nucleotides: 6. For the CDR3, the DNA is TGTGCCAGCAGCGTTGGGTCACAGGGGAACACCATATATTTT. It codes for CASSVGSQGNTIYF.

The chain recombines TRBV29-1 with TRBJ2-5, with TRBD2 matching 8 bases. Germline V CDR1 and CDR2: SQVTM, ANQGSEA. The CDR3 sequence is 11 residues long. The DNA of the CDR3 is TGCACCGGGAGGGTGGGGGAGACCCAGTACTTC. Translating gives CTGRVGETQYF.

The chain links TRBV2 to TRBJ1-2; D is perhaps TRBD1 (5 bases). Germline CDR1 SNHLY, CDR2 FYNNEI. Between the trimmed V and J ends, which lost 7 bases and 8 bases, there was a span of 14 bases. The CDR3 loop spans 12 amino acids. CDR3 protein: CASTPGPIGYTF. CDR3 sequence (DNA): TGTGCCAGCACCCCGGGGCCAATAGGCTACACCTTC.

V gene TRBV9 combines with J gene TRBJ2-3, with 11 bases identical to TRBD2. This CDR3 is built from 16 residues. Germline V lookup: CDR1 SGDLS, CDR2 YYNGEE. The V and J ends lost 3 bases and 0 bases, in that order; junction bases with no gene match: 3. The CDR3 region is CASSGLAGFSTDTQYF. CDR3 nucleotide sequence: TGTGCCAGCAGCGGACTAGCGGGGTTTAGCACAGATACGCAGTATTTT.

This chain joins TRBV2 and TRBJ2-5; possibly TRBD2 for D (7 bases). The length of the CDR3 is 16 residues. Trimming removed 6 bases at V and 1 base at J, with 18 bases between. The V gene's germline CDR1 is SNHLY and CDR2 FYNNEI. CDR3 region: CASRNRGGSTQETQYF. In DNA, the CDR3 is TGTGCCAGCAGGAATAGGGGGGGGTCGACCCAAGAGACCCAGTACTTC.

This clone was recorded once. DNA for the CDR3: TGCGCCAGCAGCTTGGACGAAGGGACACTCGAAAAACTGTTTTTT. This sequence encodes CASSLDEGTLEKLFF. The J gene is TRBJ1-4, the V gene TRBV5-1, with a weak D call TRBD1 (6 bases). Trimming removed 0 bases from V and 8 bases from J, with 14 bases in between. The CDR3 totals 15 residues. CDR1 is SGHRS, CDR2 YFSETQ, per germline.

This chain connects TRBV10-2 to TRBJ1-2, with D uncertain. The CDR3 runs to 11 residues. The germline V and J ends were trimmed by 4 bases and 7 bases, with 7 bases remaining between them. Per germline, CDR1 WSHSY and CDR2 SAAADI. The CDR3 sequence is CASSGLSGYTF. CDR3 DNA sequence: TGCGCCAGCAGTGGCCTGTCTGGCTACACCTTC.

The chain carries TRBV5-4 and TRBJ2-3; no clear D gene. This CDR3 contains 15 residues. From germline, CDR1 is SGHNT and CDR2 YYREEE (reference sequence). Trimming took off 2 bases at V and 2 bases at J, with 12 bases between the two ends. CDR3 sequence reads: CASSFDGMDTDTQYF. The CDR3 region has the DNA TGTGCCAGCAGCTTTGACGGAATGGACACAGATACGCAGTATTTT.

The V and J genes are TRBV5-5 and TRBJ2-5, with 9 bases fitting TRBD2. CDR1 SGHKS and CDR2 YYEKEE come from the germline V gene (reference sequence). Losses at the gene ends were 4 bases for V and 2 bases for J; bases not matched to a gene: 9. The length of the CDR3 is 16 residues. The CDR3 here is CASSQRLAELQETQYF. The CDR3 DNA sequence: TGTGCCAGCAGCCAACGACTAGCGGAGCTACAAGAGACCCAGTACTTC.

The table lists this clone with a count of one. The V gene is TRBV28, the J gene TRBJ2-4; D tentatively reads TRBD1 or TRBD2 (5 bases each). Trimming took 6 bases from V and 0 from J, leaving 15 bases between them. The CDR3 totals 16 residues. Looked up from germline, CDR1 is MDHEN and CDR2 is SYDVKM. The CDR3, as DNA: TGTGCCAGCAGGTCAGGGACCGATGTAGCCAAAAACATTCAGTACTTC. Amino acid sequence: CASRSGTDVAKNIQYF.

The chain carries TRBV7-9 and TRBJ2-1; perhaps TRBD2 as D (5 bases). Germline CDR1 reads SEHNR; CDR2 reads FQNEAQ (reference sequence). The CDR3 contains 15 residues. The V end lost 5 bases, the J end lost 7 bases, and 18 bases lay between the germline ends. For the CDR3, the DNA is TGTGCCAGCAGCCTACGTATATGGGAGCATAATGAGCAGTTCTTC. Amino acids: CASSLRIWEHNEQFF.

The chain combines TRBV10-3 with TRBJ2-7, with 7 bases that match TRBD2. CDR3 length equals 14 residues. Germline-derived CDR1 and CDR2 are ENHRY and SYGVKD. With V trimmed by 5 bases and J by 4 bases, 8 bases remained unmatched. The CDR3 loop reads CAISRDLGGYEQYF. DNA for the CDR3: TGTGCCATCAGTCGGGACTTGGGGGGGTACGAGCAGTACTTC.

The count of this clone is one. The chain recombines TRBV19 with TRBJ2-7; 10 bases agree with TRBD1. V trimming: 11 bases; J trimming: 7 bases; junction bases outside the gene matches: 8. Germline loops: CDR1 LNHDA, CDR2 SQIVND (reference sequence). The CDR3 is made up of 12 amino acids. CDR3 in amino acids: CAGRQGAKEQYF. The CDR3 bases are TGTGCCGGCCGACAGGGGGCGAAGGAGCAGTACTTC.

The chain uses TRBV11-2 and TRBJ2-5; weak D call: TRBD2 (7 bases). The CDR3 contains 15 residues. Deletions cut 1 base from V and 5 bases from J, with 14 bases between. CDR1 and CDR2 (germline): SGHAT, FQNNGV. The CDR3 nucleotides read TGTGCCAGCAGCTTAGTGACGGGGGGCGTGGAGACCCAGTACTTC. This sequence encodes CASSLVTGGVETQYF. Full variable domain (rest looked up from reference TRBV11-2 and TRBJ2-5): EAGVAQSPRYKIIEKRQSVAFWCNPISGHATLYWYQQILGQGPKLLIQFQNNGVVDDSQLPKDRFSAERLKGVDSTLKIQPAKLEDSAVYLCASSLVTGGVETQYFGPGTRLLVL.

CDR3 sequence reads: CASSGVDRGYNEQFF. CDR3 in DNA: TGTGCCAGCAGTGGAGTGGACAGGGGATACAATGAGCAGTTCTTC. The J gene is TRBJ2-1, the V gene TRBV2, with TRBD1 matching over 9 bases. This CDR3 is 15 amino acids long. Per the germline V gene, CDR1 is SNHLY and CDR2 is FYNNEI. V lost 4 bases, J lost 4 bases, and 5 bases stayed unmatched.

The rearrangement uses TRBV7-2 and TRBJ2-1; tentatively, D is TRBD2 (5 bases). Per the germline V gene, CDR1 is SGHTA and CDR2 is FQGNSA. The CDR3 covers 13 residues. V gave up 2 bases and J gave up 9 bases, with 11 bases separating them. The CDR3 DNA reads TGTGCCAGCAGCTTAAGCGGCCTCCCTGAGCAGTTCTTC. This translates into CASSLSGLPEQFF. The entire variable domain, with the rest obtained from reference TRBV7-2 and TRBJ2-1, is as follows: GAGVSQSPSNKVTEKGKDVELRCDPISGHTALYWYRQSLGQGLEFLIYFQGNSAPDKSGLPSDRFSAERTGGSVSTLTIQRTQQEDSAVYLCASSLSGLPEQFFGPGTRLTVL.

The chain joins TRBV7-9 to TRBJ1-2; D is ambiguous. V lost 4 bases to trimming and J lost 7 bases, with 16 bases between them. The CDR3 covers 14 residues. CDR1 and CDR2 (germline): SEHNR, FQNEAQ (reference sequence). The CDR3 sequence is CASSSVQVVGGYTF. In DNA form, the CDR3 reads TGTGCCAGCAGCTCAGTCCAGGTAGTTGGTGGCTACACCTTC. Filled out from reference TRBV7-9 and TRBJ1-2, the complete variable domain reads DTGVSQNPRHKITKRGQNVTFRCDPISEHNRLYWYRQTLGQGPEFLTYFQNEAQLEKSRLLSDRFSAERPKGSFSTLEIQRTEQGDSAMYLCASSSVQVVGGYTFGSGTRLTVV.

The chain couples TRBV28 to TRBJ2-7; 7 bases line up with TRBD1. Per the germline V gene, CDR1 is MDHEN and CDR2 is SYDVKM. This CDR3 spans 13 amino acids. V shed 8 bases and J 6 bases; nucleotides not matched to a gene: 10. CDR3 protein: CASHAGTEAEQYF. CDR3 nucleotides: TGTGCCAGCCACGCCGGGACAGAAGCCGAGCAGTACTTC.

This sequence joins TRBV2 and TRBJ2-1; tentatively, D is TRBD2 (7 bases). The germline V gene has CDR1 SNHLY and CDR2 FYNNEI. The V end was cut by 5 bases, the J end by 4 bases, with 15 bases between. CDR3 length: 15 residues. CDR3: CASSPQGGGYNEQFF. CDR3 nucleotides: TGTGCCAGCAGTCCCCAAGGGGGAGGGTACAATGAGCAGTTCTTC.

This clone was detected only once. The rearrangement uses TRBV5-1 and TRBJ2-2, with D unclear. The germline CDR1 and CDR2 sequences are SGHRS and YFSETQ. The germline V and J ends were trimmed by 0 bases and 2 bases, with 8 bases remaining between them. The CDR3 has 15 amino acids. CDR3 nucleotide sequence: TGCGCCAGCAGCTTGGAGGCCAGCAACACCGGGGAGCTGTTTTTT. Protein: CASSLEASNTGELFF.

This clone occurred once. The chain is built from TRBV10-3 and TRBJ1-5, with 10 positions matching TRBD1. Germline-derived CDR1 and CDR2 are ENHRY and SYGVKD. The CDR3 has 16 residues. V trimming: 4 bases; J trimming: 0 bases; junction bases outside the gene matches: 3. CDR3 in amino acids: CAISVGQGNSNQPQHF. The CDR3 DNA reads TGTGCCATCAGTGTGGGACAGGGGAATAGCAATCAGCCCCAGCATTTT.

V is TRBV19 and J is TRBJ1-2, with no clear D. The ends were cut back, 0 bases at V and 6 bases at J, with 14 bases in the middle. This CDR3 has 15 amino acids. The V gene's germline CDR1 is LNHDA and CDR2 SQIVND (reference sequence). As DNA, the CDR3 is TGTGCCAGTAGTATAGATCGACCGCCCGGGAATGGCTACACCTTC. Its translation: CASSIDRPPGNGYTF.